The clone carrying this T cell receptor beta chain has ten or more counts. The antigen is unknown. This specimen belongs to a study of spatial heterogeneity in lung cancer. Study at large: The study observed each unique TCR and UMI combination more than ten times on average in raw reads. Findings and caveats of the study: Counts of expanded alpha and beta TCRs within tumors tracked the tumor nonsynonymous mutation count. Counts for ubiquitous and regional expanded TCRs went along with ubiquitous and regional nonsynonymous mutations, respectively.

Stated time point: sample taken at primary tumor resection. Whole RNA from tumor, nontumor lung or frozen PBMC was sequenced unsorted. On each TCR cDNA molecule, a unique molecular identifier was present. TCRdb passed the 5' RACE reads through MiXCR, listing each CDR3 protein once. The sample holds some 9,900 distinct CDR3 sequences, around 7.8% seen once. The origin of this receptor is a male donor with early-stage non-small cell lung cancer. The specimen comprised lung tumor tissue, sampled at surgery.

The CDR3 DNA reads TGTGCCAGCAGTTACTTAGGAGGTATGGAAGCTTTCTTT. Translating gives CASSYLGGMEAFF. The J gene is TRBJ1-1, the V gene TRBV6-5; D is unclear. Germline loops: CDR1 MNHEY, CDR2 SVGAGI. V gave up 1 base and J gave up 8 bases, with 11 bases separating them. CDR3 size: 13 residues.